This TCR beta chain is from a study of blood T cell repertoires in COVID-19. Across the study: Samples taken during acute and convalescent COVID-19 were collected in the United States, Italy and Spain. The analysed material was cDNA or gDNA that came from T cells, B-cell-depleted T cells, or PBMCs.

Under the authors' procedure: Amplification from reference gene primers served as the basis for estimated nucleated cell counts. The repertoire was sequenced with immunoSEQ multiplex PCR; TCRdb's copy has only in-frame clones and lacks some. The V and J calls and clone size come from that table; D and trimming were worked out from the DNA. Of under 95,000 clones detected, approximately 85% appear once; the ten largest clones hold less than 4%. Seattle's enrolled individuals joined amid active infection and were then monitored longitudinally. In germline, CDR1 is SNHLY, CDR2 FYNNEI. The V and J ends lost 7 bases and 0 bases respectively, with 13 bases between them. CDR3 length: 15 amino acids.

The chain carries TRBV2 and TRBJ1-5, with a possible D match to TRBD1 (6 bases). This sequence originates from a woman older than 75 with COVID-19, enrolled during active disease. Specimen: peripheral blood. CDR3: CASKGEGDSNQPQHF. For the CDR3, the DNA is TGTGCCAGCAAGGGGGAGGGGGATAGCAATCAGCCCCAGCATTTT.